The 5 T cell receptor beta chains in this list originate from one sample, sequenced in a study of Graves' ophthalmopathy and Graves' hyperthyroidism. Amplified TCR beta CDR3 regions were obtained using RNA transcripts as template. Scientists carried out first-round RT-PCR using HTBI primers and then a second-round multiplex PCR. TCRdb analysed the multiplex PCR reads with MiXCR anew, one entry per CDR3 protein. This sample has a few hundred thousand distinct CDR3 sequences; approximately 17% occur once, and the top ten carry 2.4%. The sample consisted of peripheral blood. Receptor source: an adult woman with stable Graves' hyperthyroidism.

The rearrangement uses TRBV7-8 and TRBJ1-5; TRBD1 might be the D (6 bases). The CDR3 is 15 residues long. Germline V gives CDR1 SGHVS, CDR2 FQNEAQ. Trimming cost V 5 bases and J 6 bases, with 17 bases left between them. For the CDR3, the DNA is TGTGCCAGCAGCACAGGGAGGGAGGGCAGTCAGCCCCAGCATTTT. Encoded protein: CASSTGREGSQPQHF.

This clonotype was observed a handful of times. The chain is built from TRBV20-1 and TRBJ2-2, with 9 bases aligning to TRBD2. Trimming took 5 bases from V and 4 from J; bases not matched to a gene: 5. The CDR3 loop spans 14 amino acids. CDR1 is DFQATT and CDR2 is SNEGSKA in the germline V gene (reference sequence). CDR3 residues: CSAPTSGGTGELFF. The CDR3 DNA reads TGCAGTGCTCCGACTAGCGGAGGCACCGGGGAGCTGTTTTTT.

The CDR3 sequence: CASSEGGGADTQYF. The DNA for the CDR3 is TGTGCCAGCAGTGAAGGGGGGGGGGCAGATACGCAGTATTTT. The chain has TRBV6-1 and TRBJ2-3, with 7 bases fitting TRBD2. V lost 1 base to trimming and J lost 4 bases; unmatched junction nucleotides: 2. CDR3 length equals 14 residues. The germline gives CDR1 MNHNS, CDR2 SASEGT.

The sample holds many counts of this clonotype. The chain links TRBV24-1 to TRBJ2-5, with TRBD1 matching over 8 bases. Germline V lookup: CDR1 KGHDR, CDR2 SFDVKD. The CDR3 loop spans 15 amino acids. Trimming removed 4 bases from V and 1 base from J; junction bases left unmatched: 4. CDR3 DNA sequence: TGTGCCACCAGTGAAGATGGGACAGGCCAAGAGACCCAGTACTTC. This gives the protein CATSEDGTGQETQYF.

This chain joins TRBV4-1 and TRBJ2-5; a weak D match, TRBD1 (6 bases). The V end was cut by 0 bases, the J end by 4 bases, with 9 bases between. CDR3 length equals 14 residues. From germline, CDR1 is MGHRA and CDR2 YSYEKL. The CDR3 DNA follows: TGCGCCAGCAGCCAAGAGGGGGCAGGAGAGACCCAGTACTTC. Translating gives CASSQEGAGETQYF.